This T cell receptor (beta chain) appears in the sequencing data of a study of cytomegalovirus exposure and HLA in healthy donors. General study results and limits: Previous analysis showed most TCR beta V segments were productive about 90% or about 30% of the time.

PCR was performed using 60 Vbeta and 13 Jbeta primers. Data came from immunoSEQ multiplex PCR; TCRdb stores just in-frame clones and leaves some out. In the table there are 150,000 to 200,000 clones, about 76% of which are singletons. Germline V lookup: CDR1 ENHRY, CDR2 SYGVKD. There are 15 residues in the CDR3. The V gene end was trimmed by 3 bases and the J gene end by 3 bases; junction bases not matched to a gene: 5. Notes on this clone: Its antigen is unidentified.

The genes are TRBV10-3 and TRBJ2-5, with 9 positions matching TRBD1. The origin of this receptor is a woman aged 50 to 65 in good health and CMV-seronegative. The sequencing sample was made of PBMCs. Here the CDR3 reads CAISDPTGGEETQYF. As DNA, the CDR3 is TGTGCCATCAGTGACCCGACAGGGGGGGAAGAGACCCAGTACTTC.